The next 27 T cell receptor beta chains were all read from a single sample in a study of T cell responses to AZD1222 COVID-19 vaccine. TCRdb's copy holds only in-frame clones and misses some; the assay was immunoSEQ multiplex PCR. The table shows 99,000 or so clones, with 88% occurring only once. Sequenced here: peripheral blood, sampled on day 0 of AZD1222 vaccination. Receptor source: an adult in good health.

CDR3 nucleotide sequence: TGCGCCAGCAGCCAGCCGAGTGAGACCCAGTACTTC. Protein sequence: CASSQPSETQYF. V gene TRBV5-1 combines with J gene TRBJ2-5; D is unclear. Germline V gene data show CDR1 as SGHRS and CDR2 as YFSETQ. The length of the CDR3 is 12 residues. The ends were cut back, 4 bases at V and 5 bases at J, with 9 bases in the middle.

The chain carries TRBV27 and TRBJ2-7; D is perhaps TRBD2 (6 bases). There are 14 residues in the CDR3. V dropped 6 bases and J dropped 5 bases, with 17 bases sitting between them. Germline CDR1 reads MNHEY; CDR2 reads SMNVEV (reference sequence). The CDR3 region has the DNA TGTGCCAGCAGCCCCTTCGCGGGATTGAACGAGCAGTACTTC. Translated: CASSPFAGLNEQYF.

The chain joins TRBV19 to TRBJ2-1; 12 nucleotides align to TRBD2. The CDR3 has 14 residues. Germline CDR1 LNHDA, CDR2 SQIVND (reference sequence). The V gene end was trimmed by 7 bases and the J gene end by 9 bases; junction bases not matched to a gene: 7. CDR3 in DNA: TGTGCCAGTACCCTAGCGGGAGGGCAGGGTGAGCAGTTCTTC. This sequence encodes CASTLAGGQGEQFF.

The chain recombines TRBV28 with TRBJ2-1; TRBD2 aligns across 14 bases. CDR1 is MDHEN and CDR2 is SYDVKM in the germline V gene. V trimming: 5 bases; J trimming: 8 bases; junction bases outside the gene matches: 20. This CDR3 comprises 20 residues. The chain's CDR3 is CASSPGIPGLAGVPFYEQFF. The CDR3 DNA is TGTGCCAGCAGTCCAGGGATCCCGGGACTAGCGGGAGTGCCTTTCTATGAGCAGTTCTTC.

The rearrangement joins TRBV3-1 (or the pseudogene TRBV3-2) to TRBJ1-5; D call uncertain. Germline lookup yields CDR1 LGHDT and CDR2 YNNKEL (reference sequence). The V gene lost 1 base and the J gene lost 2 bases, with 9 bases spanning the gap. This CDR3 is built from 15 residues. CDR3: CASSQGRSRNQPQHF. CDR3 nucleotide sequence: TGTGCCAGCAGCCAAGGTCGGAGCCGCAATCAGCCCCAGCATTTT.

This clone came up once. The chain combines TRBV30 with TRBJ2-7; the match to TRBD2 covers 13 bases. Trimming removed 2 bases from V and 11 bases from J; junction bases left unmatched: 6. The CDR3 sequence is 13 residues long. Germline lookup yields CDR1 GTSNPN and CDR2 SVGIG (reference sequence). The CDR3 loop reads CAWSLGTSGKEYF. In DNA form, the CDR3 reads TGTGCCTGGAGTCTGGGGACTAGCGGGAAAGAGTACTTC.

This chain joins TRBV19 and TRBJ1-1; D gene uncertain. This CDR3 has 14 amino acids. In germline, CDR1 is LNHDA, CDR2 SQIVND (reference sequence). Trimming took 8 bases from V and 0 from J, leaving 13 bases between them. CDR3 DNA: TGTGCCAGTTCCCTTGGCTACATGAACACTGAAGCTTTCTTT. Translation gives CASSLGYMNTEAFF. The full variable domain, rest sourced from reference TRBV19 and TRBJ1-1, is DGGITQSPKYLFRKEGQNVTLSCEQNLNHDAMYWYRQDPGQGLRLIYYSQIVNDFQKGDIAEGYSVSREKKESFPLTVTSAQKNPTAFYLCASSLGYMNTEAFFGQGTRLTVV.

The chain is built from TRBV7-3 and TRBJ2-3, with unresolved D. The CDR3 loop spans 13 amino acids. The germline V gene encodes CDR1 SGHTA and CDR2 FQGTGA. Trimming stripped 2 bases from V and 6 bases from J, with 9 bases between. The CDR3 nucleotides read TGTGCCAGCAGCTTATCTCCCGGGGATACGCAGTATTTT. Its translation: CASSLSPGDTQYF.

This clone was found once. The chain recombines TRBV28 with TRBJ2-2; D perhaps matches TRBD1 (6 bases). From germline, CDR1 is MDHEN and CDR2 SYDVKM. The CDR3 is 14 residues long. Trimming shortened V by 6 bases and J by 2 bases, and 10 bases separated the two germline ends. CDR3 sequence: CASSQQGNTGELFF. Written as DNA, the CDR3 is TGTGCCAGCAGCCAACAGGGAAACACCGGGGAGCTGTTTTTT.

The chain employs TRBV9 and TRBJ2-1; 7 bases line up with TRBD2. Germline values: CDR1 SGDLS, CDR2 YYNGEE. V shed 7 bases and J 0 bases; nucleotides not matched to a gene: 7. CDR3 length equals 15 residues. In DNA form, the CDR3 reads TGTGCCAGCGGGGGGAGGGACTCCTCCTACAATGAGCAGTTCTTC. Protein: CASGGRDSSYNEQFF.

This chain connects TRBV4-1 to TRBJ2-1; D is unresolved. V lost 6 bases and J lost 0, with 12 bases in between. CDR3 length equals 15 residues. CDR1 is MGHRA and CDR2 is YSYEKL in the germline V gene. CDR3 DNA sequence: TGCGCCAGCAGATTTAGCCCAAGCTCCTACAATGAGCAGTTCTTC. Amino acid sequence: CASRFSPSSYNEQFF.

The chain recombines TRBV18 with TRBJ1-3; D possibly corresponds to TRBD1 (6 bases). This CDR3 is 14 amino acids long. Looked up from germline, CDR1 is KGHSH and CDR2 is LQKENI. Trimming left V 4 bases short and J 0 bases short, with 7 bases between. CDR3 DNA sequence: TGTGCCAGCTCACTACAGGGCTCTGGAAACACCATATATTTT. This sequence encodes CASSLQGSGNTIYF.

V gene TRBV3-1 (or the pseudogene TRBV3-2) combines with J gene TRBJ2-7; either TRBD1 or TRBD2 may fit D (5 bases each). The length of the CDR3 is 13 residues. V lost 1 base to trimming and J lost 6 bases, with 10 bases between them. The germline gives CDR1 LGHDT, CDR2 YNNKEL (reference sequence). The CDR3: CASSQARGGEQYF. In nucleotides, the CDR3 is TGTGCCAGCAGCCAAGCACGGGGCGGCGAGCAGTACTTC.

The V and J genes are TRBV6-5 and TRBJ2-7; D gene uncertain. V lost 2 bases to trimming and J lost 1 base, with 9 bases between them. CDR1 and CDR2 from the germline V gene are MNHEY and SVGAGI. The CDR3 extends over 14 amino acids. The CDR3 loop is CASSYAVESYEQYF. The DNA for the CDR3 is TGTGCCAGCAGTTACGCCGTTGAATCCTACGAGCAGTACTTC.

Written as DNA, the CDR3 is TGCAGCTCCTGGTTTAATGAAAAACTGTTTTTT. It is translated as CSSWFNEKLFF. The chain combines TRBV29-1 with TRBJ1-4, with D unclear. The ends were cut back, 8 bases at V and 4 bases at J, with 8 bases in the middle. Germline CDR1 and CDR2: SQVTM and ANQGSEA. This CDR3 region has 11 residues.

The chain couples TRBV9 to TRBJ2-3; 11 positions agree with TRBD1. Trimming cost V 3 bases and J 4 bases; bases outside gene matches: 7. Germline V gives CDR1 SGDLS, CDR2 YYNGEE. The CDR3 consists of 16 residues. Here the CDR3 reads CASSGTGGPPADTQYF. CDR3 DNA sequence: TGTGCCAGCAGCGGGACAGGGGGCCCCCCGGCAGATACGCAGTATTTT.

The chain uses TRBV3-1 (or the pseudogene TRBV3-2) and TRBJ2-3; 13 positions match TRBD2. This CDR3 is 13 amino acids long. With 9 bases clipped from V and 5 bases from J, the junction kept 2 bases outside the gene matches. Germline loops: CDR1 LGHDT, CDR2 YNNKEL (reference sequence). CDR3 sequence: CARGLAGRDTQYF. The CDR3 DNA reads as TGTGCCAGGGGACTAGCGGGAAGAGATACGCAGTATTTT.

This clone was recorded only once. The V and J genes are TRBV6-5 and TRBJ1-5; 9 positions match TRBD1. The germline CDR1 and CDR2 sequences are MNHEY and SVGAGI. This CDR3 contains 14 residues. V was pared by 7 bases and J by 6 bases, with 7 bases of the junction left unmatched. The CDR3: CASMGDRVVQPQHF. The CDR3 DNA sequence: TGTGCCAGCATGGGGGACAGGGTGGTTCAGCCCCAGCATTTT.

The V and J genes are TRBV5-4 and TRBJ1-1; a possible D gene is TRBD1 (6 bases). Germline CDR1 reads SGHNT; CDR2 reads YYREEE (reference sequence). Between the trimmed V and J ends, which lost 3 bases and 1 base, there was a span of 13 bases. The CDR3 sequence is 15 residues long. DNA of the CDR3: TGTGCCAGCAGCTCGGATCCGGGACAGAACACTGAAGCTTTCTTT. This translates into CASSSDPGQNTEAFF.

V usage is TRBV7-2 and J usage is TRBJ2-3; D not certain. This CDR3 contains 13 residues. The germline V and J ends were trimmed by 1 base and 6 bases, with 8 bases remaining between them. Looked up from germline, CDR1 is SGHTA and CDR2 is FQGNSA. The CDR3 loop is CASSLGLGDTQYF. DNA for the CDR3: TGTGCCAGCAGCTTAGGGCTAGGGGATACGCAGTATTTT.

The gene calls are TRBV4-2 and TRBJ2-1, with D possibly TRBD2 on 6 matching bases. This CDR3 region has 17 residues. Trimming shortened V by 4 bases and J by 4 bases, and 20 bases separated the two germline ends. Germline V gene lookup returns CDR1 LGHNA and CDR2 YNFKEQ. This CDR3 reads CASSRDIAADFYNEQFF. CDR3 bases: TGTGCCAGCAGCCGAGATATAGCGGCAGACTTTTACAATGAGCAGTTCTTC.

The chain recombines TRBV6-5 with TRBJ1-2; D might be TRBD1 (5 bases). V was cut by 7 bases and J by 3 bases, with 18 bases left in between. The CDR3 is 15 residues long. Germline V lookup: CDR1 MNHEY, CDR2 SVGAGI. CDR3 amino acids: CASIDPSQGDYGYTF. CDR3 in DNA: TGTGCCAGCATCGACCCCAGCCAGGGTGACTATGGCTACACCTTC.

This rearrangement joins TRBV2 to TRBJ1-2, with unresolved D. Trimming removed 2 bases at V and 5 bases at J, with 12 bases between. The V gene's germline CDR1 is SNHLY and CDR2 FYNNEI. The CDR3 loop spans 14 amino acids. CDR3 DNA sequence: TGTGCCAGCAGTGAACGGAGGCTCGGGTATGGCTACACCTTC. Translation: CASSERRLGYGYTF.

This clone was seen once. This chain joins TRBV5-1 and TRBJ2-1; 9 bases agree with TRBD1. Germline V gives CDR1 SGHRS, CDR2 YFSETQ. The CDR3 has 15 amino acids. Trimming took 5 bases from V and 4 from J; bases not matched to a gene: 7. The CDR3 DNA is TGCGCCAGCAGATCACAGGGGGCGGAGTACAATGAGCAGTTCTTC. It specifies CASRSQGAEYNEQFF.

CDR3 protein: CASSVDANTEAFF. The CDR3 DNA sequence: TGTGCCAGCAGCGTAGATGCTAACACTGAAGCTTTCTTT. V and J are TRBV9 and TRBJ1-1; D is unclear. Germline V gene sequence: CDR1 SGDLS, CDR2 YYNGEE. This CDR3 is 13 amino acids long. V lost 0 bases, J lost 2 bases, and 5 bases lay in between.

The DNA for the CDR3 is TGTGCCAGCAGTCGTTTTGCAACTAATGAAAAACTGTTTTTT. Translating gives CASSRFATNEKLFF. The chain couples TRBV6-5 to TRBJ1-4, with unresolved D. This CDR3 has 14 amino acids. CDR1 and CDR2 from the germline V gene are MNHEY and SVGAGI. Between the trimmed V and J ends, which lost 5 bases and 0 bases, there was a span of 7 bases.

The chain is built from TRBV5-1 and TRBJ1-2; D is ambiguous. The germline V and J ends were trimmed by 0 bases and 2 bases, with 11 bases remaining between them. This CDR3 is built from 15 residues. Germline CDR1 SGHRS, CDR2 YFSETQ. CDR3: CASSLENGPNYGYTF. CDR3 in DNA: TGCGCCAGCAGCTTGGAGAACGGACCGAACTATGGCTACACCTTC.